A selection of T cell receptor beta chains follows, all from one sample in a study of CD4+ T cells in melanoma. The assay was immunoSEQ multiplex PCR, and TCRdb's table has in-frame clones only and misses some. In the table there are some 120,000 clones, roughly 90% of which are singletons. Sequencing was done on a sample of peripheral blood. All receptors derive from a human donor with melanoma. Each CDR3 is given without its conserved first and last residue. Each record gives: V gene, J gene, CDR3 protein.

>TRBV21-1|TRBJ2-1
ASSKDMRTTNEQF
>TRBV15|TRBJ1-2
ATSRDTGGGYSGGYT
>TRBV4-3|TRBJ2-3
ASSQARGDTQY
>TRBV6-1|TRBJ2-3
ASSGTAGGPDTQY
>TRBV18|TRBJ1-5
ASSRDSNQPQH
>TRBV9|TRBJ2-7
ASSVGPSGGHSYEQY
>TRBV6-6|TRBJ1-2
ASSRQGGPGYGYT
>TRBV10-3|TRBJ2-5
AISESTETQY
>TRBV11-3|.
ASSLTGYEQY
>TRBV4-3|TRBJ2-3
ASSPSSRGGHFTDTQY
>TRBV30|TRBJ1-6
AWSVQESSPLH
>TRBV7-2|TRBJ2-2
ASSLRRGHTGELF
>TRBV11-2|TRBJ2-7
ASSQREQY
>TRBV5-1|TRBJ2-5
ASSFAAGGPQETQY
>TRBV7-3|TRBJ2-7
ASSPRGFGEQY
>TRBV27|TRBJ2-3
ASSSRLARDTQY
>TRBV4-2|TRBJ1-2
ASSQDTGQGANYGYT
>TRBV6-5|TRBJ1-2
ASSTRTDYGYT
>TRBV18|TRBJ1-1
ASSPNKQGSEAF
>TRBV5-1|TRBJ2-1
ASSFGPGLANEQF
>TRBV20-1|TRBJ1-1
SARMTTEAF
>TRBV6-5|TRBJ1-5
ASRWTQTGQPQH